This TCR beta chain appears in the sequencing data of a study of blood T cell repertoires in COVID-19. Germline values: CDR1 MGHRA, CDR2 YSYEKL. The V gene end was trimmed by 3 bases and the J gene end by 4 bases; junction bases not matched to a gene: 9. This CDR3 region has 16 residues. Generated by immunoSEQ multiplex PCR, the TCRdb table keeps only in-frame clones and is missing some. The profile shows 300,000 to 400,000 clones, approximately 87% of them singletons. The chain recombines TRBV4-1 with TRBJ1-5; 7 nucleotides match TRBD1. The TCR originated in a woman under 40 with COVID-19, enrolled during active disease. Sequencing was done on a sample of peripheral blood. CDR3 nucleotide sequence: TGCGCCAGCAGCCACGAGACAGGGCGAGGGAATCAGCCCCAGCATTTT. It specifies CASSHETGRGNQPQHF.